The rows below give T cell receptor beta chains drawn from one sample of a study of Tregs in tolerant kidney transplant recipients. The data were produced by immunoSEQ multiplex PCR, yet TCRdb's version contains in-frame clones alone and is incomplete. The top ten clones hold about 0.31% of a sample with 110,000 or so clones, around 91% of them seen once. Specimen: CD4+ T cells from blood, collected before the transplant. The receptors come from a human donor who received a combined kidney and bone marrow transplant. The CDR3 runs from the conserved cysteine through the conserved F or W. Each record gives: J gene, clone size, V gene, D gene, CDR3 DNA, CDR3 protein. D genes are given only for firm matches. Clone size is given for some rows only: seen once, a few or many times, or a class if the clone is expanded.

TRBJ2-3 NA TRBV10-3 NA TGTGCCAGCCGACAGGACGGCACAGATACGCAGTATTTT CASRQDGTDTQYF
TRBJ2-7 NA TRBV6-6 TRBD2 TGTGCCAGCCGAGGGACTAGCGGGACCTACGAGCAGTACTTC CASRGTSGTYEQYF
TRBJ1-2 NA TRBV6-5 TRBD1 TGTGCCAGCAGGCCCTTGTTCGGGACAGGGAAGGGCTACACCTTC CASRPLFGTGKGYTF
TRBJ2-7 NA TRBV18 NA TGTGCCAGCTCCCCCGGAGGAGGGCGCGAGCAGTACTTC CASSPGGGREQYF
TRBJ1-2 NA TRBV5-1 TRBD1 TGCGCCAGCAGCTTAACCACCGGGACAGGGCGCGGCTACACCTTC CASSLTTGTGRGYTF
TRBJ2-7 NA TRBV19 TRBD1 TGTGCCAGTAGTCAAATACAGGGGTACGAGCAGTACTTC CASSQIQGYEQYF
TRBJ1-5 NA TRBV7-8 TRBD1 TGTGCCAGCAGCCCCCGGGACAGTCTTTATAGCAATCAGCCCCAGCATTTT CASSPRDSLYSNQPQHF
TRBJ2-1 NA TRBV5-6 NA TGTGCCAGCAGCTTGGAGGGGGTCTCCTACAATGAGCAGTTCTTC CASSLEGVSYNEQFF
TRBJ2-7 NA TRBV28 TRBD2 TGTGCCAGCAGCCAACCGGGACTAAAGTCCTACGAGCAGTACTTC CASSQPGLKSYEQYF
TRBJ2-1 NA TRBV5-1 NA TGCGCCAGCAGCTTGGAGTATGGACCCCAGGGTGAGCAGTTCTTC CASSLEYGPQGEQFF
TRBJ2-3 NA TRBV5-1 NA TGCGCCAGCAGCTTGGCGGCAGGGAGCACAGATACGCAGTATTTT CASSLAAGSTDTQYF
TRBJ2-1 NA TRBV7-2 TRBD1 TGTGCCAGCAGCTTAGCAGGACAGGGTGGTTATGAGCAGTTCTTC CASSLAGQGGYEQFF
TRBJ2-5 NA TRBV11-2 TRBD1 TGTGCCAGCAGGTCCGGGACAGGGGGGGAGACCCAGTACTTC CASRSGTGGETQYF
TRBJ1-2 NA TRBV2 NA TGTGCCAGCAGTGAATCGGGGTCTAACTATGGCTACACCTTC CASSESGSNYGYTF
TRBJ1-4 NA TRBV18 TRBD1 TGTGCCAGCTCACCACCGGGTCGGACAGGTTTGGATGAAAAACTGTTTTTT CASSPPGRTGLDEKLFF
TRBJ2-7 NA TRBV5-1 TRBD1 TGCGCCAGCAGCTTGGGGGACAGGGGTACGGAGCAGTACTTC CASSLGDRGTEQYF
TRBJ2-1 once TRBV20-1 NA TGCAGTCTGGGACTTTCCGAGCAGTTCTTC CSLGLSEQFF
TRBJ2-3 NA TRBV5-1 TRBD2 TGCGCCAGCGACAAGCCAAAGCGGGGGGACTGGGCGGGGAGAGATACGCAGTATTTT CASDKPKRGDWAGRDTQYF
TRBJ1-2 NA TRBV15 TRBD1 TGTGCCACCAGCAGAGACTCGGGACAGCAATTC CATSRDSGQQF
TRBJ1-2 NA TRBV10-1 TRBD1 TGCGCCAGCAGTGAACGGGACAGGGCTTTCCGAACTAACTATGGCTACACCTTC CASSERDRAFRTNYGYTF
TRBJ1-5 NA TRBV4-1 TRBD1 TGCGCCAGCAGCCAAGATGCAGGGGGCAGTCAGCCCCAGCATTTT CASSQDAGGSQPQHF
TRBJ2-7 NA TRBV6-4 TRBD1 TGTGCCAGCAGTGACCTCTGGACAGGGGGCGCCTACGAGCAGTACTTC CASSDLWTGGAYEQYF
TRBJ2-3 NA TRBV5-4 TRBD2 TGTGCCAGCAGCACCGCCCGACTAGCGGGGGGTAGCACAGATACGCAGTATTTT CASSTARLAGGSTDTQYF
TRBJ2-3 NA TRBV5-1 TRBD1 TGCGCCAGCAGCTTGGCAGGGGGTAACACGCAGTATTTT CASSLAGGNTQYF
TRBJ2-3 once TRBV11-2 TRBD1 TGTGCCAGCAGCGCGGACAGGGGGCGAAATACGCAGTATTTT CASSADRGRNTQYF
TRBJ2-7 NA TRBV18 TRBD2 TGTGCCAGCTCGCCTTCTTTGCGGGAGGATCTGTACGAGCAGTACTTC CASSPSLREDLYEQYF
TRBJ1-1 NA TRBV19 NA TGTGCCAGTAGTCGAAGGGAGTTGAACACTGAAGCTTTCTTT CASSRRELNTEAFF
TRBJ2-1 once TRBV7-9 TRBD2 TGTGCCAGCAGCTTTAGCGGGAGGGTCGACTACAATGAGCAGTTCTTC CASSFSGRVDYNEQFF
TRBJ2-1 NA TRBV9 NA TGTGCCAGCAGCGATCTAGCGATCTCCTACAATGAGCAGTTCTTC CASSDLAISYNEQFF
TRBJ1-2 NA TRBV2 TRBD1 TGTGCCAGCAGTGGGGACAGGGCGAACTATGGCTACACCTTC CASSGDRANYGYTF
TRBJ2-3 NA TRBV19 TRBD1 TGTGCCAGTACGGGGACAGGGAACTGGGATACGCAGTATTTT CASTGTGNWDTQYF
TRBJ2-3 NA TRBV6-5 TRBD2 TGTGCCAGCAGTACCCAGCGGGGGGGCCGGAATACGCAGTATTTT CASSTQRGGRNTQYF
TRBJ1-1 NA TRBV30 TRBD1 TGTGCCTGGAGCCGGGACAGGAACACTGAAGCTTTCTTT CAWSRDRNTEAFF
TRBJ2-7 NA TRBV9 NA TGTGCCAGCAGACTAGACACGCCTGAGGAGCAGTACTTC CASRLDTPEEQYF
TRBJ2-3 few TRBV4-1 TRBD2 TGCGCCAGCAGCCAAGCTCGACTAGCGGGGGGTTCGGCAGATACGCAGTATTTT CASSQARLAGGSADTQYF
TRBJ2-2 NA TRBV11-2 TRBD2 TGTGCCAGCAGCTCGGGACTAGCGGGAGGGCGGAACACCGGGGAGCTGTTTTTT CASSSGLAGGRNTGELFF
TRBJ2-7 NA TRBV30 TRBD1 TGTGCCTGCAGCGGGACAGGGCGGGGGGAGCAGTACTTC CACSGTGRGEQYF
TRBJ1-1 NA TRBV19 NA TGTGCCAGTAGTATAGCCTCCGCGACTGAAGCTTTCTTT CASSIASATEAFF
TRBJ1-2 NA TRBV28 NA TGTGCCAGCACCTCGACGGGGGGGCATGGCTACACCTTC CASTSTGGHGYTF
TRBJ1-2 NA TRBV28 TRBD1 TGTGCCAGCAGTTTACCGACAGGGAGAGACTATGGCTACACCTTC CASSLPTGRDYGYTF
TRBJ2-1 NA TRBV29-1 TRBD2 TGCAGCGTTGAAGGGGCTAGCGGGGGGCTAGGGAATGAGCAGTTCTTC CSVEGASGGLGNEQFF